The entry below describes one TCR beta chain. Antigen specificity is unknown. Unique molecular identifiers were built into the TCR beta cDNA libraries. The authors obtained roughly 0.5 million cDNA molecules from roughly 1 to 10 million T cells. MiXCR, applied by TCRdb to the PCR reads, yields one record per CDR3 protein. The table lists roughly 700,000 distinct CDR3 sequences, 25% to 30% of them singletons. This sample was included in a study of post-analysis software for immune sequencing data. Turning to the study itself: Both relapsing-remitting and secondary progressive multiple sclerosis featured among the disease courses, as did progressive-relapsing multiple sclerosis.

Germline V gene lookup returns CDR1 SEHNR and CDR2 FQNEAQ (reference sequence). V lost 5 bases to trimming and J lost 4 bases, with 14 bases between them. This CDR3 comprises 15 residues. Whole-study findings and limits: With F measure, samples from one preparation batch clustered together strongly. Versus controls, multiple sclerosis patients showed significantly lower diversity (normalized Chao1). Four to six TRBV segments were more frequent in patients than controls; TRBV5-6, TRBV5-1 and TRBV20-1 belonged to this group.

The sample was blood. The rearrangement links TRBV7-9 to TRBJ2-2; weak D call: TRBD1 (5 bases). The TCR sequence derives from a girl aged 10-17 years with multiple sclerosis. CDR3 coding DNA: TGTGCCAGCAGCCCCGGGCATGGGGCCACCGGGGAGCTGTTTTTT. Its protein product is CASSPGHGATGELFF.